These 14 T cell receptor beta chains came from one sample sequenced in a study of blood T cell repertoires in COVID-19. Libraries were prepared by immunoSEQ multiplex PCR; TCRdb keeps only in-frame clonotypes and omits some of them. This sample carries 350,000 or so clones, roughly 88% of them seen once, and the ten largest clones take 1.5% to 2%. Sequencing was performed on peripheral blood. The receptors were sampled from a woman in her 30s with COVID-19, enrolled during active disease.

This chain uses TRBV7-9 with TRBJ1-4; 8 bases align to TRBD1. The CDR3 runs to 14 residues. V shed 4 bases and J 8 bases; nucleotides not matched to a gene: 6. Germline CDR1 reads SEHNR; CDR2 reads FQNEAQ (reference sequence). CDR3 protein: CASSSDRGWEKLFF. The CDR3 nucleotides read TGTGCCAGCAGCTCTGACAGGGGCTGGGAAAAACTGTTTTTT.

The genes are TRBV6-5 and TRBJ2-5, with D possibly being TRBD2 (6 bases). This CDR3 has 12 amino acids. The germline V and J ends were trimmed by 2 bases and 10 bases, with 11 bases remaining between them. Germline CDR1 reads MNHEY; CDR2 reads SVGAGI. The CDR3 nucleotides read TGTGCCAGCAGTTACCGGGGGTTGGACCAGTACTTC. Residues: CASSYRGLDQYF.

V and J are TRBV7-6 and TRBJ2-1; D is unresolved. Trimming left V 4 bases short and J 0 bases short, with 7 bases between. CDR3 length equals 14 residues. Germline CDR1 is SGHVS and CDR2 is FNYEAQ. The CDR3 protein is CASSYDNSYNEQFF. The CDR3 nucleotides read TGTGCCAGCAGCTATGACAACTCCTACAATGAGCAGTTCTTC.

Note on this clone: One end of the junction fails to match germline, which may point to a read error. This rearrangement joins TRBV7-8 to TRBJ2-5; 9 nucleotides match TRBD1. The CDR3 is 19 amino acids. Germline CDR1 and CDR2: SGHVS and FQNEAQ. The CDR3 reads CASSSDLPGQGPNQEAQYF. As DNA, the CDR3 is TGTGCCAGCAGCTCCGATTTACCGGGACAGGGCCCTAACCAAGAGGCCCAGTACTTC.

The chain links TRBV6-4 to TRBJ2-2, with 9 bases fitting TRBD1. The trim removed 8 bases at V and 5 bases at J, leaving 15 bases unmatched. CDR1 is MRHNA and CDR2 is SNTAGT in the germline V gene. This CDR3 has 17 residues. The CDR3 sequence: CASCPPGQGDSTGELFF. The CDR3 DNA follows: TGTGCCAGCTGTCCCCCGGGACAGGGAGATTCGACCGGGGAGCTGTTTTTT.

J is TRBJ1-1 and V is TRBV9; the D is unclear. Between the trimmed V and J ends, which lost 4 bases and 5 bases, there was a span of 18 bases. This CDR3 contains 15 residues. Germline loops: CDR1 SGDLS, CDR2 YYNGEE. CDR3 sequence (DNA): TGTGCCAGCAGCCCGACGACTACCACGGGTACTGAAGCTTTCTTT. Encoded protein: CASSPTTTTGTEAFF.

This CDR3 is CASSAGRQPQHF. The CDR3 coding sequence is TGTGCCAGTAGTGCCGGGAGGCAGCCCCAGCATTTT. The V call is TRBV19, the J call TRBJ1-5; no reliable D call. Germline assignment: CDR1 LNHDA and CDR2 SQIVND (reference sequence). The CDR3 totals 12 residues. Trimming left V 5 bases short and J 7 bases short, with 9 bases between.

This chain joins TRBV11-1 and TRBJ1-2, with D possibly TRBD1 on 5 matching bases. Germline V gives CDR1 SGHAT, CDR2 FQDESV (reference sequence). Trimming shortened V by 0 bases and J by 8 bases, and 19 bases separated the two germline ends. The CDR3 length is 16 residues. In DNA, the CDR3 is TGTGCCAGCAGCTTAGCCCCAGAGGAGGGGTGGAGAGGCTACACCTTC. It specifies CASSLAPEEGWRGYTF.

The chain couples TRBV5-1 to TRBJ1-1; D is unclear. Germline V lookup: CDR1 SGHRS, CDR2 YFSETQ. V was pared by 6 bases and J by 1 base, with 13 bases between. This CDR3 region has 14 residues. The CDR3 loop reads CASNPLAGNTEAFF. CDR3 bases: TGCGCCAGCAACCCCCTGGCTGGGAACACTGAAGCTTTCTTT.

This chain connects TRBV30 to TRBJ1-1; 10 nucleotides agree with TRBD1. CDR1 and CDR2 from the germline V gene are GTSNPN and SVGIG (reference sequence). This CDR3 contains 18 residues. Trimming at V came to 3 bases and at J to 3 bases, leaving 16 bases not matched to a gene. As DNA, the CDR3 is TGTGCCTGGAGGGGGTATCGGGACAGGGGCGTAAGGGACACTGAAGCTTTCTTT. This gives the protein CAWRGYRDRGVRDTEAFF.

A single count supports this clone. The V and J genes are TRBV28 and TRBJ1-1; unclear D gene. The germline gives CDR1 MDHEN, CDR2 SYDVKM. V lost 3 bases and J 1 base, leaving 9 bases between the germline ends. The CDR3 has 14 residues. The CDR3 is CASSFPPGNTEAFF. DNA of the CDR3: TGTGCCAGCAGTTTCCCTCCGGGGAACACTGAAGCTTTCTTT.

The chain recombines TRBV30 with TRBJ1-2; D uncertain. Germline lookup yields CDR1 GTSNPN and CDR2 SVGIG (reference sequence). V lost 4 bases, J lost 0 bases, and 15 bases lay in between. The CDR3 spans 15 residues. The CDR3 DNA reads as TGTGCCTGGACCCCAGGCCGGATAACTAACTATGGCTACACCTTC. It specifies CAWTPGRITNYGYTF. Variable domain in full (rest from reference TRBV30 and TRBJ1-2): SQTIHQWPATLVQPVGSPLSLECTVEGTSNPNLYWYRQAAGRGLQLLFYSVGIGQISSEVPQNLSASRPQDRQFILSSKKLLLSDSGFYLCAWTPGRITNYGYTFGSGTRLTVV.

V usage is TRBV30 and J usage is TRBJ1-5; no clear D gene. The CDR3 contains 13 residues. V lost 1 base and J lost 6, with 10 bases in between. The V gene's germline CDR1 is GTSNPN and CDR2 SVGIG (reference sequence). The CDR3 nucleotides are TGTGCCTGGAGTGAGTACAGTAGTCAGCCCCAGCATTTT. It codes for CAWSEYSSQPQHF.

The V and J genes are TRBV24-1 and TRBJ2-2; D possibly corresponds to TRBD1 (5 bases). V was clipped by 1 base and J by 5 bases, with 7 bases between them. The CDR3 totals 14 residues. In germline, CDR1 is KGHDR, CDR2 SFDVKD. CDR3 amino acids: CATSDLGETGELFF. The DNA for the CDR3 is TGTGCCACCAGTGATTTAGGGGAAACCGGGGAGCTGTTTTTT.